This TCR beta chain was captured by sequencing in a study of prognosis after radiotherapy for stage I lung cancer. Study-level information: With a biologically effective dose of at least 100 Gy, radiotherapy took the form of SBRT split into 3 to 5 fractions. Study observations and caveats: There were reportedly differences in TRBV and TRBJ gene usage between patients with and without metastases.

In the case of this clonotype: The antigen is unknown.

The CDR3 is 13 residues long. The V gene's germline CDR1 is SGHRS and CDR2 YFSETQ. The ends were cut back, 4 bases at V and 4 bases at J, with 11 bases in the middle. Two-round multiplex PCR amplified TCR beta CDR3 from genomic DNA. Primers specific to each TRBV and TRBJ gene drove first-round PCR. TCRdb re-derived calls from the multiplex PCR reads in MiXCR, one entry per CDR3 protein. The data hold about 25,000 distinct CDR3 sequences, with about 37% observed a single time. The input for sequencing was PBMCs, taken before or after stereotactic body radiation therapy (not recorded which). The TCR comes from a donor aged 50 or older with non-small cell lung cancer. V is TRBV5-1 and J is TRBJ1-2, with D possibly TRBD1 on 5 matching bases. The CDR3 sequence is CASSRDGGYGYTF. Here the CDR3 DNA reads TGCGCCAGCAGCCGGGACGGGGGCTATGGCTACACCTTC.